This T cell receptor beta chain was identified during a study of T cell responses to AZD1222 COVID-19 vaccine. Method: immunoSEQ multiplex PCR; TCRdb's copy keeps in-frame clones and lacks some. This sample has some 65,000 clones; approximately 79% occur once, and the top ten carry approximately 23%. The CDR3 totals 14 residues. Trimming left V 2 bases short and J 0 bases short, with 6 bases between. Germline assignment: CDR1 KGHSH and CDR2 LQKENI. The chain has TRBV18 and TRBJ2-3, with D unclear. The receptor's source is an adult in good health. The source material was peripheral blood, sampled on day 0 of MenACWY control vaccination. The chain's CDR3 is CASSPGGSTDTQYF. CDR3 bases: TGTGCCAGCTCACCAGGTGGAAGCACAGATACGCAGTATTTT. Together with reference TRBV18 and TRBJ2-3, the CDR3 gives the full variable domain: NAGVMQNPRHLVRRRGQEARLRCSPMKGHSHVYWYRQLPEEGLKFMVYLQKENIIDESGMPKERFSAEFPKEGPSILRIQQVVRGDSAAYFCASSPGGSTDTQYFGPGTRLTVL.